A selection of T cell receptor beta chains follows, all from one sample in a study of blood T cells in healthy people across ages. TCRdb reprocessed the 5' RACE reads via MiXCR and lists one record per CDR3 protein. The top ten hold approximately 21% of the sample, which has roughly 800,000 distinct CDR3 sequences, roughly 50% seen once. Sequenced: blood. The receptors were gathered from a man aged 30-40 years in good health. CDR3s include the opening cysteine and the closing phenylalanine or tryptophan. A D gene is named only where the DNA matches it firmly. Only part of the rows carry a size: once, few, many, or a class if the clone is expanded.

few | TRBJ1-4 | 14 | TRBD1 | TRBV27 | CASSVTGTREKLFF | TGTGCCAGCAGTGTGACAGGGACCCGCGAAAAACTGTTTTTT
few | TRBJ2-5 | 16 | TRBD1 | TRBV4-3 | CASSHRDRAPQETQYF | TGCGCCAGCAGCCACCGGGACAGGGCCCCTCAAGAGACCCAGTACTTC
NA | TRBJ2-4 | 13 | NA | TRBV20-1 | CSASMVAKNIQYF | TGCAGTGCTAGTATGGTAGCCAAAAACATTCAGTACTTC
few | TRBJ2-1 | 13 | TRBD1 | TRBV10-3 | CAIRGTGTNEQFF | TGTGCCATCAGGGGGACAGGGACTAATGAGCAGTTCTTC
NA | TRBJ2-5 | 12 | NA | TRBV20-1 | CSAVGTQETQYF | TGCAGTGCGGTGGGAACCCAAGAGACCCAGTACTTC
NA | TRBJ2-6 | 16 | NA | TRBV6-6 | CASSYTYSSGANVLTF | TGTGCCAGCAGTTACACCTACAGCTCTGGGGCCAACGTCCTGACTTTC
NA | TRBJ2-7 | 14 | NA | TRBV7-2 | CASSLAISSYEQYF | TGTGCCAGCAGCTTAGCCATCTCCTCCTACGAGCAGTACTTC
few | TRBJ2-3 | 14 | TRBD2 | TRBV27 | CASSLLAGDNTQYF | TGTGCCAGCAGTTTACTAGCGGGGGATAATACGCAGTATTTT
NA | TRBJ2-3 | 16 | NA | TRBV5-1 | CASTDVGGPWGDTQYF | TGCGCCAGCACCGACGTTGGGGGACCGTGGGGAGATACGCAGTATTTT
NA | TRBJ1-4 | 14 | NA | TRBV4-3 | CASSQDSARRELFF | TGCGCCAGCAGCCAAGATTCGGCCCGGAGGGAACTGTTTTTT